The 25 T cell receptor beta chains below all came from one sample that was sequenced in a study of T-cell reconstitution after alpha-beta-depleted transplantation in children. Using unique molecular identifiers, the investigators prepared the TCRbeta library. A single record per CDR3 protein comes from TCRdb applying MiXCR to the PCR reads. The table lists about 980,000 distinct CDR3 sequences, roughly 29% of them singletons, with more than 25% in the top ten. The sequencing here drew on PBMCs, mostly from graft donor cells, taken 360 days after TCRalphabeta/CD19-depleted stem cell transplant. These receptors all come from a boy under two years old who had a stem cell transplant for SCID, so the T cells may come from the graft donor.

A few counts support this clonotype. The chain carries TRBV6-1 and TRBJ1-1; D is unclear. V was clipped by 5 bases and J by 0 bases, with 13 bases between them. The CDR3 has 15 amino acids. CDR1 MNHNS and CDR2 SASEGT come from the germline V gene. This chain's CDR3 is CASSQAQRMNTEAFF. In DNA, the CDR3 is TGTGCCAGCAGTCAGGCACAGAGGATGAACACTGAAGCTTTCTTT.

This clonotype was seen more than once but under ten times. The J gene is TRBJ2-7, the V gene TRBV18; a possible D gene is TRBD2 (6 bases). Germline loops: CDR1 KGHSH, CDR2 LQKENI. The CDR3 length is 14 residues. Between the trimmed V and J ends, which lost 3 bases and 5 bases, there was a span of 14 bases. CDR3 protein: CASSPRDWTDEQYF. In nucleotides, the CDR3 is TGTGCCAGCTCACCCCGGGACTGGACGGACGAGCAGTACTTC.

This clonotype came up many times. V and J are TRBV7-9 and TRBJ2-5; D gene ambiguous. Germline V gene lookup returns CDR1 SEHNR and CDR2 FQNEAQ (reference sequence). The CDR3 spans 14 residues. The ends were cut back, 4 bases at V and 5 bases at J, with 14 bases in the middle. In DNA form, the CDR3 reads TGTGCCAGCAGCTCCCGAGGTGGGGTTGAGACCCAGTACTTC. Amino acids: CASSSRGGVETQYF.

This clonotype was seen only a few times. CDR3 sequence: CASSSPGNTEAFF. The CDR3 region has the DNA TGCGCCAGCAGCTCGCCCGGGAACACTGAAGCTTTCTTT. This chain uses TRBV5-1 with TRBJ1-1; D gene ambiguous. CDR3 length: 13 residues. V lost 3 bases and J lost 1, with 7 bases in between. Germline V gene data show CDR1 as SGHRS and CDR2 as YFSETQ. Variable domain in full (rest from reference TRBV5-1 and TRBJ1-1): KAGVTQTPRYLIKTRGQQVTLSCSPISGHRSVSWYQQTPGQGLQFLFEYFSETQRNKGNFPGRFSGRQFSNSRSEMNVSTLELGDSALYLCASSSPGNTEAFFGQGTRLTVV.

The V gene is TRBV18, the J gene TRBJ2-1; possibly TRBD2 for D (5 bases). CDR3 length: 14 residues. Trimming stripped 3 bases from V and 8 bases from J, with 14 bases between. Germline CDR1 and CDR2: KGHSH and LQKENI. The CDR3 spells CASSPTLGRHEQFF. CDR3 DNA: TGTGCCAGCTCACCTACACTAGGCCGCCATGAGCAGTTCTTC.

The chain employs TRBV5-1 and TRBJ2-3, with TRBD2 as a possible D gene (6 bases). Deletions cut 0 bases from V and 6 bases from J, with 11 bases between. From germline, CDR1 is SGHRS and CDR2 YFSETQ. The CDR3 consists of 14 residues. The chain's CDR3 is CASSLDGGLDTQYF. CDR3 nucleotides: TGCGCCAGCAGCTTGGATGGGGGGTTGGATACGCAGTATTTT. Full variable domain (rest looked up from reference TRBV5-1 and TRBJ2-3): KAGVTQTPRYLIKTRGQQVTLSCSPISGHRSVSWYQQTPGQGLQFLFEYFSETQRNKGNFPGRFSGRQFSNSRSEMNVSTLELGDSALYLCASSLDGGLDTQYFGPGTRLTVL.

The gene calls are TRBV11-2 and TRBJ1-1; D remains unclear. V lost 4 bases and J lost 3, with 15 bases in between. The CDR3 sequence is 15 residues long. The germline V gene encodes CDR1 SGHAT and CDR2 FQNNGV. CDR3 nucleotide sequence: TGTGCCAGCAGCTCCCGGTTAGGTGGTCACACTGAAGCTTTCTTT. Protein sequence: CASSSRLGGHTEAFF.

This clonotype was seen a handful of times. V is TRBV5-1 and J is TRBJ1-1, with 7 bases identical to TRBD1. CDR1 and CDR2 (germline): SGHRS, YFSETQ. This CDR3 region has 11 residues. Germline trimming cut 4 bases from V and 12 bases from J; bases unmatched to any gene: 6. CDR3 coding DNA: TGCGCCAGCAGCCAAGACAGGGCTACTTTCTTT. Its protein is CASSQDRATFF.

This clonotype appeared many times. The chain is built from TRBV28 and TRBJ2-2; the D gene is possibly TRBD1 (7 bases). CDR3 length: 14 amino acids. The germline V and J ends were trimmed by 6 bases and 7 bases, with 15 bases remaining between them. Germline-derived CDR1 and CDR2 are MDHEN and SYDVKM. The DNA of the CDR3 is TGTGCCAGCAGCCCGACAGGGCGGGGCGGGGAGCTGTTTTTT. Its translation is CASSPTGRGGELFF.

A few counts support this clonotype. The chain recombines TRBV3-1 with TRBJ2-5; unclear D gene. The germline V gene has CDR1 LGHDT and CDR2 YNNKEL (reference sequence). The V and J ends lost 3 bases and 6 bases respectively, with 11 bases between them. The CDR3 contains 13 residues. The DNA for the CDR3 is TGTGCCAGCAGCCAGAGAGGTGCCCAGACCCAGTACTTC. It translates to CASSQRGAQTQYF.

Of note for this clonotype: This may be a read error, as it is one base from a much larger clone. The chain links TRBV3-1 to TRBJ2-5; TRBD2 agrees at 7 bases. This CDR3 is 15 amino acids long. Germline V gives CDR1 LGHDT, CDR2 YNNKEL (reference sequence). The CDR3, as DNA: TGTTCCAGCAGCCCCGAGGGAGGGAGCCAAGAGACCCAGTACTTC. The encoded protein is CSSSPEGGSQETQYF.

This clonotype was seen a few times. The DNA of the CDR3 is TGTGCCAGCCGCTCCCAACTGGGTGGAATCTACGAGCAGTACTTC. Protein sequence: CASRSQLGGIYEQYF. The chain combines TRBV6-1 with TRBJ2-7; D gene ambiguous. Germline assignment: CDR1 MNHNS and CDR2 SASEGT. V was shortened by 8 bases and J by 3 bases, with 20 bases between the two germline ends. The CDR3 sequence is 15 residues long.

The rearrangement uses TRBV27 and TRBJ2-1, with 7 bases aligning to TRBD2. Germline V gene data show CDR1 as MNHEY and CDR2 as SMNVEV (reference sequence). The CDR3 has 14 amino acids. V shed 6 bases, J shed 5 bases, and the junction held 7 bases outside the gene matches. This chain's CDR3 is CASSQREAHNEQFF. The CDR3 DNA follows: TGTGCCAGCAGCCAACGGGAGGCCCACAATGAGCAGTTCTTC.

The sample holds a few counts of this clonotype. The rearrangement joins TRBV12-3 or TRBV12-4 to TRBJ1-4; weak D call: TRBD1 (5 bases). This CDR3 has 14 residues. Trimming removed 5 bases from V and 4 bases from J, with 11 bases in between. The CDR3 protein is CASSPGALNEKLFF. CDR3 DNA sequence: TGTGCCAGCAGTCCCGGGGCGCTTAATGAAAAACTGTTTTTT.

This clonotype was picked up one time. This may arise from a read error, as a much more abundant clone is one base away. This chain uses TRBV20-1 with TRBJ2-7, with 8 bases identical to TRBD2. The germline V gene has CDR1 DFQATT and CDR2 SNEGSKA (reference sequence). The V and J ends lost 6 bases and 2 bases, in that order; junction bases with no gene match: 6. The CDR3 is made up of 13 amino acids. For the CDR3, the DNA is TGCAGTGCCCCCCCGGGGGGGCCCTACGAGCAGTACTTC. This sequence encodes CSAPPGGPYEQYF.

This clonotype was observed a handful of times. CDR3 sequence: CASRRTSGSSYEQYF. The CDR3 DNA sequence: TGTGCCAGCAGAAGGACTAGCGGATCCTCCTACGAGCAGTACTTC. The rearrangement uses TRBV12-3 or TRBV12-4 and TRBJ2-7; 10 bases line up with TRBD2. The V gene end was trimmed by 6 bases and the J gene end by 0 bases; junction bases not matched to a gene: 5. There are 15 residues in the CDR3.

This chain links TRBV29-1 with TRBJ2-2; TRBD1 aligns across 7 bases. With V trimmed by 1 base and J by 7 bases, 9 bases remained unmatched. The germline V gene has CDR1 SQVTM and CDR2 ANQGSEA. The CDR3 consists of 15 residues. The DNA of the CDR3 is TGCAGCGTTGAAGGACGGGACAGCCTGGGCGGGGAGCTGTTTTTT. Amino acid sequence: CSVEGRDSLGGELFF.

V and J are TRBV11-2 and TRBJ2-1; the match to TRBD2 covers 10 bases. Trimming cost V 8 bases and J 9 bases; bases outside gene matches: 4. Germline assignment: CDR1 SGHAT and CDR2 FQNNGV. CDR3 length: 12 amino acids. The chain's CDR3 is CASLQRGGEQFF. The CDR3 DNA follows: TGTGCCAGCTTGCAGCGGGGGGGTGAGCAGTTCTTC.

This clonotype came up a few times. The chain joins TRBV12-3 or TRBV12-4 to TRBJ1-2, with a weak D call TRBD1 (5 bases). The CDR3 covers 14 residues. Trimming left V 6 bases short and J 4 bases short, with 15 bases between. CDR3 loop: CASSPRRGFYGYTF. CDR3 bases: TGTGCCAGCAGCCCACGGCGGGGGTTCTATGGCTACACCTTC.

V gene TRBV4-1 combines with J gene TRBJ2-3; 12 nucleotides line up with TRBD1. Unmatched junction bases numbered 8, after V lost 3 bases and J lost 10 bases. Germline V gene lookup returns CDR1 MGHRA and CDR2 YSYEKL. This CDR3 is 15 amino acids long. CDR3 protein: CASSHRGTGGYAQYF. The CDR3 nucleotides read TGCGCCAGCAGCCACCGTGGGACAGGGGGCTACGCGCAGTATTTT.

This clonotype was observed a handful of times. J is TRBJ2-5 and V is TRBV7-8; 7 positions match TRBD1. This CDR3 is 17 amino acids long. V lost 5 bases to trimming and J lost 4 bases; unmatched junction nucleotides: 16. Germline V gene lookup returns CDR1 SGHVS and CDR2 FQNEAQ. CDR3 DNA: TGTGCCAGCAGCGAGCCCCGGGACAGTGTCTTGCGAGAGACCCAGTACTTC. Translation gives CASSEPRDSVLRETQYF.

The chain employs TRBV4-1 and TRBJ2-1; D gene ambiguous. The V and J ends lost 7 bases and 3 bases respectively, with 13 bases between them. The germline gives CDR1 MGHRA, CDR2 YSYEKL. The CDR3 is made up of 14 amino acids. The CDR3: CASTPTAVYNEQFF. CDR3 bases: TGCGCCAGCACCCCCACCGCAGTCTACAATGAGCAGTTCTTC.

The V gene is TRBV27, the J gene TRBJ2-7, with D maybe TRBD1 (6 bases). CDR3 length equals 15 residues. V lost 0 bases and J 3 bases, leaving 12 bases between the germline ends. Germline lookup yields CDR1 MNHEY and CDR2 SMNVEV (reference sequence). The CDR3 region has the DNA TGTGCCAGCAGTTTATCGGTTCAGGGGATCTACGAGCAGTACTTC. Protein sequence: CASSLSVQGIYEQYF.

This clonotype was counted only a few times. The V gene is TRBV5-1, the J gene TRBJ2-1, with 7 bases lining up with TRBD1. The CDR3 totals 16 residues. The germline V gene has CDR1 SGHRS and CDR2 YFSETQ. Germline trimming cut 0 bases from V and 5 bases from J; bases unmatched to any gene: 8. The CDR3 coding sequence is TGCGCCAGCAGCTTGGCCACAGGGGTGGTCAACAATGAGCAGTTCTTC. Its protein product is CASSLATGVVNNEQFF.

This clonotype turned up a few times. The V call is TRBV28, the J call TRBJ1-2, with 10 nucleotides matching TRBD1. The CDR3 spans 17 residues. Trimming at V came to 6 bases and at J to 7 bases, leaving 17 bases not matched to a gene. CDR1 is MDHEN, CDR2 SYDVKM, per germline. CDR3 in amino acids: CASRSGTGQGSRSGYTF. The CDR3 nucleotides are TGTGCCAGCAGGTCGGGGACGGGACAGGGGTCACGAAGTGGCTACACCTTC.